This is a list of T cell receptor beta chains from one sample in a study of cytomegalovirus exposure and HLA in healthy donors. This table comes from immunoSEQ multiplex PCR, and its TCRdb copy is limited to in-frame clones, with some not included. This sample yields some 150,000 clones, of which over 90% are seen a single time; approximately 1.8% belongs to the top ten. Sequences were obtained from PBMCs. The receptors shown here come from a man aged 18-30 years in good health and CMV-seropositive. Both conserved end residues are part of each CDR3. The size of a clone is reported for some rows only, either as once, few or many, or as a class for expanded clones.

len	abundance	v_gene	j_gene	CDR3aa
14	-	TRBV5-1	TRBJ2-5	CASSLSTGWETQYF
15	-	TRBV4-1	TRBJ1-2	CASSQTGQGGYGYTF
15	-	TRBV7-9	TRBJ2-3	CASSLTAGSTDTQYF
14	-	TRBV5-4	TRBJ2-2	CASSGSGETGELFF
16	-	TRBV6-1	TRBJ2-7	CASSDLGQGVFYEQYF
11	-	TRBV9	TRBJ2-5	CASSREETQYF
13	-	TRBV4-1	TRBJ2-7	CASSQETMDEQYF
14	-	TRBV5-1	TRBJ2-5	CASSLGLAWETQYF
15	-	TRBV10-3	TRBJ2-6	CAIRRQLSGANVLTF
13	-	TRBV28	TRBJ1-5	CASSLTGDQPQHF
14	-	TRBV28	TRBJ2-7	CASSLRLAGAQQYF
15	-	TRBV6-1	TRBJ1-5	CASSERTDRHQPQHF
16	-	TRBV7-9	TRBJ2-3	CASSQGQGAGKDTQYF
17	-	TRBV28	TRBJ2-1	CASSPSPATGAINEQFF
15	-	TRBV7-9	TRBJ1-2	CASRGREGQFYGYTF
11	-	TRBV20-1	TRBJ1-4	CSAPYLEKLFF
14	-	TRBV9	TRBJ2-5	CASSVGQGLETQYF
16	-	TRBV6-5	TRBJ2-1	CASSYGAGSSYNEQFF
14	-	TRBV6-6	TRBJ2-7	CASNLSGASYEQYF
13	-	TRBV27	TRBJ2-2	CASSLGRSGELFF
13	-	TRBV7-9	TRBJ1-2	CASGSTGGYGYTF
15	-	TRBV5-4	TRBJ2-2	CASSPGQVRTGELFF
11	-	TRBV14	TRBJ2-1	CASSLYNEQFF
16	once	TRBV5-4	TRBJ2-6	CASRRSTVSGANVLTF
16	-	TRBV27	TRBJ2-1	CASSLGSDRPYNEQFF
13	-	TRBV6-1	TRBJ1-2	CASSETYRDGYTF
14	-	TRBV9	TRBJ2-5	CASSVASSSETQYF
14	-	TRBV19	TRBJ2-7	CATSADFRGYEQYF
14	-	TRBV7-9	TRBJ2-2	CASSLATSTGELFF
15	-	TRBV9	TRBJ2-7	CASSVSVTGAREQYF
18	once	TRBV27	TRBJ2-1	CASSSPTRRAASYNEQFF
15	once	TRBV10-1	TRBJ1-1	CASSESGQQNTEAFF
16	-	TRBV28	TRBJ2-2	CASSTSDREKTGELFF
11	-	TRBV7-9	TRBJ1-2	CASDRASGYTF
11	-	TRBV10-3	TRBJ2-1	CAIGGRDEQFF
15	-	TRBV27	TRBJ2-3	CASSLVGHRGDTQYF
15	-	TRBV5-1	TRBJ2-5	CASSPLLALRETQYF
12	-	TRBV29-1	TRBJ2-4	CSAADTPVIQYF
14	once	TRBV28	TRBJ2-7	CASSLSGVPYEQYF
13	-	TRBV9	TRBJ1-6	CASSPHQDTPLHF
13	-	TRBV5-5	TRBJ2-5	CASSSNNQETQYF
12	once	TRBV29-1	TRBJ2-7	CSVAPTSYEQYF